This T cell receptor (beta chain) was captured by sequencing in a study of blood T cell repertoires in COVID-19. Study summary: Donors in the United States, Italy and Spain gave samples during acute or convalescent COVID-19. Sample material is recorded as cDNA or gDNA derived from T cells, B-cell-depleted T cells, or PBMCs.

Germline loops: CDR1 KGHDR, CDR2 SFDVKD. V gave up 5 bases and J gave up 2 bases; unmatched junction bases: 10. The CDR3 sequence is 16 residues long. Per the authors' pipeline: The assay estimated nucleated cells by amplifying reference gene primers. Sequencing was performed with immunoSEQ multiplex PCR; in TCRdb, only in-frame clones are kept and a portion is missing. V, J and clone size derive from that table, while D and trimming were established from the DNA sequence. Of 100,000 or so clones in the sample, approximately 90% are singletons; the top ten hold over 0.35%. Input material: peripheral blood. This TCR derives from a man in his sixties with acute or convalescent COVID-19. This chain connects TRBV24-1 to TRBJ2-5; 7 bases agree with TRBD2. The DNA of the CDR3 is TGTGCCACCAGTGGGGGGGGAAATACCAAACAAGAGACCCAGTACTTC. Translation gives CATSGGGNTKQETQYF.